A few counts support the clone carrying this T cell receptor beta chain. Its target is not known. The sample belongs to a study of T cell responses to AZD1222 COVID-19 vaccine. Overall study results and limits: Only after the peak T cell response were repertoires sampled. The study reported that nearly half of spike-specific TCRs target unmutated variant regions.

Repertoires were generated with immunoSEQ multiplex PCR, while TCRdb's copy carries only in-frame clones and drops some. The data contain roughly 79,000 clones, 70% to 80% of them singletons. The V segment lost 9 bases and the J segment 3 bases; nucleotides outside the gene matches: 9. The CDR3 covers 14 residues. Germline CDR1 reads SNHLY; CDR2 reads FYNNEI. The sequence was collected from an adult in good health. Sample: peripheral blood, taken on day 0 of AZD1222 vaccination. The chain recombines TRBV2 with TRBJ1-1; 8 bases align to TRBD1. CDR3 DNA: TGTGCCAGTGTCAGGGGGCGCTTGGACACTGAAGCTTTCTTT. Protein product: CASVRGRLDTEAFF. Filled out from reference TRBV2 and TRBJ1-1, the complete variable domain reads EPEVTQTPSHQVTQMGQEVILRCVPISNHLYFYWYRQILGQKVEFLVSFYNNEISEKSEIFDDQFSVERPDGSNFTLKIRSTKLEDSAMYFCASVRGRLDTEAFFGQGTRLTVV.